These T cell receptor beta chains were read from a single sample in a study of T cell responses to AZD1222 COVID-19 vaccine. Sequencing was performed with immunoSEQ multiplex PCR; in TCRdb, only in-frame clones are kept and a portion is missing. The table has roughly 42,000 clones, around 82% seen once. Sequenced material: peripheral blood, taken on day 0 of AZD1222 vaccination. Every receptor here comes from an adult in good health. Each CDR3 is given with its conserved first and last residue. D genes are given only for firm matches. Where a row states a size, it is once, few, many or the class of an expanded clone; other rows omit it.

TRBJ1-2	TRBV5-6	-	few	CASSYLGDRGYTF	TGTGCCAGCAGCTACCTCGGGGATCGGGGCTACACCTTC
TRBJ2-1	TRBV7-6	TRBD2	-	CASSPGGGGANEQFF	TGTGCCAGCAGCCCCGGCGGCGGGGGGGCCAATGAGCAGTTCTTC
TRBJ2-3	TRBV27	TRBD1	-	CASSLRGTGGRDTQYF	TGTGCCAGCAGTTTAAGGGGGACAGGGGGAAGAGATACGCAGTATTTT
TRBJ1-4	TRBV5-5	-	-	CASSLEITGPYNEKLFF	TGTGCCAGCAGCTTGGAAATTACAGGGCCCTACAATGAAAAACTGTTTTTT
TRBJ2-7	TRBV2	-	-	CASSVWGQTYEQYF	TGTGCCAGCAGTGTTTGGGGCCAGACCTACGAGCAGTACTTC
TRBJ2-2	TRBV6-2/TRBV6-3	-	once	CASSHRDRNTGELFF	TGTGCCAGCAGCCACAGGGATCGGAACACCGGGGAGCTGTTTTTT
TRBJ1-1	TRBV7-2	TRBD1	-	CASSLAGGWAEAFF	TGTGCCAGCAGCTTGGCAGGGGGGTGGGCTGAAGCTTTCTTT
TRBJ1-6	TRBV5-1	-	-	CASSFDSENSPLHF	TGCGCCAGCAGCTTTGACAGTGAAAATTCACCCCTCCACTTT
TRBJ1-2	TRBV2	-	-	CASSGSGRVGYGYTF	TGTGCCAGCAGTGGGTCCGGCAGGGTCGGCTATGGCTACACCTTC
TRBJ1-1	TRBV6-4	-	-	CASSAGGNTEAFF	TGTGCCAGCAGTGCCGGGGGGAACACTGAAGCTTTCTTT
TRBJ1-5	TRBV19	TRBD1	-	CASSASDRGPKAQHF	TGTGCCAGTAGTGCCTCGGACAGGGGCCCCAAGGCCCAGCATTTT
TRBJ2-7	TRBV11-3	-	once	CASGWASTYEQYF	TGTGCCTCCGGCTGGGCCTCAACCTACGAGCAGTACTTC
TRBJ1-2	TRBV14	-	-	CASSQVGGGYTF	TGTGCCAGCAGCCAAGTGGGTGGCGGCTACACCTTC
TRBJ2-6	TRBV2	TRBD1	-	CAIRDSVSGANVLTF	TGTGCCATCCGGGACAGCGTCTCTGGGGCCAACGTCCTGACTTTC
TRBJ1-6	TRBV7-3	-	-	CASSPGPDSPLHF	TGTGCCAGCAGCCCCGGTCCGGATTCACCCCTCCACTTT
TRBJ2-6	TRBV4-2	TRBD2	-	CASSQGTSGDSGANVLTF	TGTGCCAGCAGCCAAGGGACTAGCGGGGACTCTGGGGCCAACGTCCTGACTTTC
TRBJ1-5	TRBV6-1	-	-	CASSEQWGAAQHF	TGTGCCAGCAGTGAACAGTGGGGGGCAGCCCAGCATTTT
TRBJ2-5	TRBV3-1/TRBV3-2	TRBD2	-	CASSHARGGGETQYF	TGTGCCAGCAGCCATGCGCGGGGGGGCGGGGAGACCCAGTACTTC
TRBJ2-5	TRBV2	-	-	CASRPPSAWPQETQYF	TGTGCCAGCAGACCTCCTTCGGCTTGGCCTCAAGAGACCCAGTACTTC
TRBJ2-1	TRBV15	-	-	CATSRSGLSSYNEQFF	TGTGCCACCAGCCGAAGCGGACTTAGCTCCTACAATGAGCAGTTCTTC
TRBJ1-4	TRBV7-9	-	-	CASSSQRANEKLFF	TGTGCCAGCAGCTCACAGAGGGCTAATGAAAAACTGTTTTTT
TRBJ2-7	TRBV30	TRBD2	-	CAWILAGSRTYEQYF	TGTGCCTGGATACTAGCGGGGAGTAGGACCTACGAGCAGTACTTC
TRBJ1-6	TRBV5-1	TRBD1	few	CASSRQGLSDSPLHF	TGCGCCAGCAGCAGACAGGGGCTTTCTGATTCACCCCTCCACTTT
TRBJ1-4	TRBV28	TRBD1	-	CASSSSGQGAVKLFF	TGTGCCAGCAGTTCCTCGGGGCAGGGGGCTGTAAAACTGTTTTTT
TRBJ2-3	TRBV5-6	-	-	CASTLLPADTQYF	TGTGCCAGCACCCTGCTCCCCGCAGATACGCAGTATTTT
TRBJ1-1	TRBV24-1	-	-	CATSDPKGGDTEAFF	TGTGCCACCAGTGACCCAAAAGGGGGAGATACTGAAGCTTTCTTT
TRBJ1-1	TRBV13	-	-	CASSPQDTEAFF	TGTGCCAGCAGCCCCCAAGACACTGAAGCTTTCTTT
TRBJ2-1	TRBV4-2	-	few	CASSQFHNEQFF	TGTGCCAGCAGCCAGTTCCACAATGAGCAGTTCTTC
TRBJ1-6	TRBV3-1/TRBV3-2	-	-	CASSQGRRNSPLHF	TGTGCCAGCAGCCAAGGTCGCAGGAATTCACCCCTCCACTTT
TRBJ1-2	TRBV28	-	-	CASSPTTVDGYTF	TGTGCCAGCAGTCCGACGACAGTTGATGGCTACACCTTC
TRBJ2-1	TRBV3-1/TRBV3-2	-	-	CASSPPLVERASSNEQFF	TGTGCCAGCAGCCCCCCCCTGGTAGAGCGGGCGAGTAGTAATGAGCAGTTCTTC
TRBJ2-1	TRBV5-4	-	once	CASRPGAEAGGEQFF	TGTGCCAGCAGGCCCGGAGCGGAGGCTGGCGGTGAGCAGTTCTTC
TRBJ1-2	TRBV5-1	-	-	CASSPGLGGSGYTF	TGCGCCAGCAGTCCTGGTCTCGGGGGTTCTGGCTACACCTTC
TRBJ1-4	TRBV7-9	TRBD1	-	CASSLGDRDYEKLFF	TGTGCCAGCAGCTTAGGGGACAGGGATTACGAAAAACTGTTTTTT
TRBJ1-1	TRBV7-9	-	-	CASSTGNTEAFF	TGTGCCAGCAGCACGGGAAACACTGAAGCTTTCTTT
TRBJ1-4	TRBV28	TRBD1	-	CASTEPGGQGNEKLFF	TGTGCCAGCACCGAACCCGGAGGACAGGGTAATGAAAAACTGTTTTTT
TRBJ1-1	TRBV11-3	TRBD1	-	CASSLANLDPGQGATEAFF	TGTGCCAGCAGCTTAGCGAATCTCGACCCGGGACAGGGGGCCACTGAAGCTTTCTTT
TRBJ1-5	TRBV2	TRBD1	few	CAGSLGQSNQPQHF	TGTGCCGGTAGTCTGGGACAGAGCAATCAGCCCCAGCATTTT
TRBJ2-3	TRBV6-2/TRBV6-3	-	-	CASSYGESGADTQYF	TGTGCCAGCAGTTACGGGGAGTCTGGCGCAGATACGCAGTATTTT
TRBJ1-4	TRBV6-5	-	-	CASRVRGATNEKLFF	TGTGCCAGCAGGGTCAGGGGAGCAACTAATGAAAAACTGTTTTTT
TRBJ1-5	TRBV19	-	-	CASRAPDSNQPQHF	TGTGCCAGTAGGGCCCCTGATAGCAATCAGCCCCAGCATTTT
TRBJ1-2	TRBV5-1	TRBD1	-	CASSLSHTGADGYTF	TGCGCCAGCAGCTTGTCCCACACAGGGGCGGATGGCTACACCTTC
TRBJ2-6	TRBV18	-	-	CASSTDSGANVLTF	TGTGCCAGCTCAACCGACTCTGGGGCCAACGTCCTGACTTTC
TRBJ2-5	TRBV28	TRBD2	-	CASSTSGGWVTQYF	TGTGCCAGCAGTACGAGCGGGGGGTGGGTGACCCAGTACTTC
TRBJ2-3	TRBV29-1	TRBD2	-	CSVETAGGLGDTQYF	TGCAGCGTTGAGACAGCGGGGGGCCTGGGAGATACGCAGTATTTT
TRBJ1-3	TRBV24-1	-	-	CATSDHRVGRGNTIYF	TGTGCCACCAGTGATCACCGAGTGGGGAGGGGAAACACCATATATTTT
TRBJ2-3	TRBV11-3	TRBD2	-	CASSPAGSTDTQYF	TGTGCCAGCAGCCCAGCGGGGAGCACAGATACGCAGTATTTT
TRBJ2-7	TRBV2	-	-	CASREGGLYEQYF	TGTGCCAGCAGGGAGGGGGGCCTTTACGAGCAGTACTTC
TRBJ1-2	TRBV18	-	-	CASSPGSGYTF	TGTGCCAGCTCACCGGGGAGTGGCTACACCTTC
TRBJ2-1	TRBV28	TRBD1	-	CASSPGTVYNEQFF	TGTGCCAGCAGTCCCGGGACAGTCTACAATGAGCAGTTCTTC
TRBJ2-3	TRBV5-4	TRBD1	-	CASSQQGIRTDTQYF	TGTGCCAGCAGCCAACAGGGGATCCGCACAGATACGCAGTATTTT
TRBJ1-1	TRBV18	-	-	CASSPELNTEAFF	TGTGCCAGCTCTCCCGAATTGAACACTGAAGCTTTCTTT
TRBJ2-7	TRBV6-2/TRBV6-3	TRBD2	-	CASSYGLAGMIWEQYF	TGTGCCAGCAGTTACGGTCTAGCGGGGATGATCTGGGAGCAGTACTTC
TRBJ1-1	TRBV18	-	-	CASSPGGGNTEAFF	TGTGCCAGCTCACCGGGAGGGGGGAACACTGAAGCTTTCTTT
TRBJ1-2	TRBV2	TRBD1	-	CASSPGDRVWYGYTF	TGTGCCAGCAGCCCCGGGGACAGGGTATGGTATGGCTACACCTTC
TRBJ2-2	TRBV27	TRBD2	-	CASSSRGGENTGELFF	TGTGCCAGCAGTTCACGCGGGGGGGAGAACACCGGGGAGCTGTTTTTT
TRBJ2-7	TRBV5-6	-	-	CASSLAGSPGPEQYF	TGTGCCAGCAGCTTGGCAGGGTCGCCCGGGCCCGAGCAGTACTTC
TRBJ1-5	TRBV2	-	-	CASSVGGNYQPQHF	TGTGCCAGCAGTGTAGGAGGTAATTATCAGCCCCAGCATTTT
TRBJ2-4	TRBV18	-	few	CASSPGVANIQYF	TGTGCCAGCTCACCGGGGGTTGCGAACATTCAGTACTTC